These 11 T cell receptor beta chains were sequenced from one sample in a study of cytomegalovirus exposure and HLA in healthy donors. Sequencing used immunoSEQ multiplex PCR; TCRdb keeps in-frame clones, though not all of them. The data show about 170,000 clones, 87% seen once. Source material: PBMCs. These receptors originate from a woman in her 30s in good health and CMV-seronegative.

The V and J genes are TRBV18 and TRBJ2-1; 9 bases agree with TRBD1. V was pared by 6 bases and J by 12 bases, with 12 bases of the junction left unmatched. CDR3 size: 14 residues. Looked up from germline, CDR1 is KGHSH and CDR2 is LQKENI. The CDR3 region has the DNA TGTGCCAGCTCCCGAGGACAGGGGACAGAGCGGCAGTTCTTC. Amino acids: CASSRGQGTERQFF.

J is TRBJ1-2 and V is TRBV2, with unresolved D. Germline CDR1 and CDR2: SNHLY and FYNNEI. This CDR3 has 16 amino acids. The germline V and J ends were trimmed by 4 bases and 6 bases, with 21 bases remaining between them. The CDR3: CASSARLSGIRNGYTF. DNA for the CDR3: TGTGCCAGCAGTGCCCGCCTGAGCGGGATTCGGAATGGCTACACCTTC.

This rearrangement joins TRBV4-3 to TRBJ2-3, with D tentatively TRBD2 (7 bases). CDR1 and CDR2 (germline): LGHNA, YSLEER. Deletions cut 3 bases from V and 1 base from J, with 17 bases between. This CDR3 region has 17 residues. The CDR3 is CASSQALQGGGTDTQYF. The CDR3 coding sequence is TGCGCCAGCAGCCAGGCCTTACAGGGAGGGGGCACAGATACGCAGTATTTT.

V usage is TRBV5-1 and J usage is TRBJ2-1, with TRBD2 identical over 9 bases. Germline CDR1 SGHRS, CDR2 YFSETQ. Trimming took 0 bases from V and 15 from J; bases not matched to a gene: 16. The CDR3 loop spans 16 amino acids. For the CDR3, the DNA is TGCGCCAGCAGCTTGGTCCCTAGCGGGGACGCTAACGTGGCGTTCTTC. Its translation: CASSLVPSGDANVAFF. The entire variable domain, with the rest obtained from reference TRBV5-1 and TRBJ2-1, is as follows: KAGVTQTPRYLIKTRGQQVTLSCSPISGHRSVSWYQQTPGQGLQFLFEYFSETQRNKGNFPGRFSGRQFSNSRSEMNVSTLELGDSALYLCASSLVPSGDANVAFFGPGTRLTVL.

V gene TRBV7-8 combines with J gene TRBJ1-6, with no clear D. CDR3 length: 14 residues. From germline, CDR1 is SGHVS and CDR2 FQNEAQ. V dropped 5 bases and J dropped 7 bases, with 12 bases sitting between them. CDR3 sequence reads: CASSPQRGNSPLHF. The CDR3 DNA reads as TGTGCCAGCAGCCCCCAGAGAGGGAATTCACCCCTCCACTTT.

The rearrangement links TRBV5-1 to TRBJ2-7; TRBD1 matches at 11 bases. The germline CDR1 and CDR2 sequences are SGHRS and YFSETQ. The CDR3 totals 15 residues. Losses at the gene ends were 6 bases for V and 7 bases for J; bases not matched to a gene: 12. CDR3 DNA: TGCGCCAGCACCTGGGACAGGGGGTCCTCTCGGGAGCAGTACTTC. This translates into CASTWDRGSSREQYF.

In DNA form, the CDR3 reads TGTGCCAGCAGCTTAGATCTAGCGTTCCAAGAGACCCAGTACTTC. This translates into CASSLDLAFQETQYF. V and J are TRBV11-2 and TRBJ2-5, with D maybe TRBD2 (6 bases). CDR3 size: 15 residues. V was pared by 0 bases and J by 1 base, with 9 bases between. Germline CDR1 and CDR2: SGHAT and FQNNGV. The full variable domain, rest sourced from reference TRBV11-2 and TRBJ2-5, is EAGVAQSPRYKIIEKRQSVAFWCNPISGHATLYWYQQILGQGPKLLIQFQNNGVVDDSQLPKDRFSAERLKGVDSTLKIQPAKLEDSAVYLCASSLDLAFQETQYFGPGTRLLVL.

V usage is TRBV7-9 and J usage is TRBJ2-7, with 8 bases identical to TRBD1. The germline V gene encodes CDR1 SEHNR and CDR2 FQNEAQ (reference sequence). The CDR3 contains 15 residues. J gave up 0 bases and V 3 bases, and 4 bases lay outside the gene matches. The CDR3 loop reads CASSFTGQGSYEQYF. The CDR3 DNA follows: TGTGCCAGCAGCTTTACCGGACAGGGCTCCTACGAGCAGTACTTC.

This sequence joins TRBV5-1 and TRBJ2-1, with D uncertain. The germline V gene has CDR1 SGHRS and CDR2 YFSETQ. This CDR3 has 13 residues. Trimming removed 2 bases from V and 9 bases from J, with 12 bases in between. The CDR3 sequence is CASSFTVETEQFF. The CDR3 DNA sequence: TGCGCCAGCAGCTTTACCGTAGAAACTGAGCAGTTCTTC.

DNA for the CDR3: TGTGCCATCAGTGAGGTCTCCCCCGGGGACTATGGCTACACCTTC. Translated: CAISEVSPGDYGYTF. This sequence joins TRBV10-3 and TRBJ1-2; D uncertain. This CDR3 contains 15 residues. Trimming took 2 bases from V and 3 from J, leaving 13 bases between them. Germline V gives CDR1 ENHRY, CDR2 SYGVKD.

This clone was picked up a small number of times. The V call is TRBV30, the J call TRBJ1-2; no clear D gene. The CDR3 is 15 residues long. Looked up from germline, CDR1 is GTSNPN and CDR2 is SVGIG (reference sequence). Trimming took 0 bases from V and 3 from J, leaving 14 bases between them. The CDR3 nucleotides read TGTGCCTGGAGTGTACTTTGGTCTGATTACTATGGCTACACCTTC. Encoded protein: CAWSVLWSDYYGYTF.